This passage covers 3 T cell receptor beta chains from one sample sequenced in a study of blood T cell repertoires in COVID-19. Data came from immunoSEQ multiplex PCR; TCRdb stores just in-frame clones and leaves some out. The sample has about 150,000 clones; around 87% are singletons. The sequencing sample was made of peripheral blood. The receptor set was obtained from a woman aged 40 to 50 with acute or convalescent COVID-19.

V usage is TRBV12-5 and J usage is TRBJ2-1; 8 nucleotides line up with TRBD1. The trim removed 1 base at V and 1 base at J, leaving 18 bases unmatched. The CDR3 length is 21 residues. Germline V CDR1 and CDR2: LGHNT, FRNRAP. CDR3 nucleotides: TGTGCTAGTGGTTTGGACCTAGGACAGGGCGTTATGTCGAGGTCCTACAATGAGCAGTTCTTC. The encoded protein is CASGLDLGQGVMSRSYNEQFF.

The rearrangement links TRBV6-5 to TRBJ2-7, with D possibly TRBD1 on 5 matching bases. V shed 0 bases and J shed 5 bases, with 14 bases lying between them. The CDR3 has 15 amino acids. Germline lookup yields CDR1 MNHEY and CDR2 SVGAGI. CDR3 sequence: CASSYSGPGNNEQYF. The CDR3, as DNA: TGTGCCAGCAGTTACTCCGGGCCAGGGAATAACGAGCAGTACTTC.

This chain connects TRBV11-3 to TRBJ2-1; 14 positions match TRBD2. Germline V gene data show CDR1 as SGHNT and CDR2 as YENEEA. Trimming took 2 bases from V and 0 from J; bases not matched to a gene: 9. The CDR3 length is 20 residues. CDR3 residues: CASSLITGTSGSPSYNEQFF. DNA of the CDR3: TGTGCCAGCAGCTTAATTACCGGGACTAGCGGGAGTCCCTCCTACAATGAGCAGTTCTTC.